This entry features one T cell receptor beta chain sequence. This entry belongs to a study of blood T cell repertoires in COVID-19. Across the whole study: The analysed material was cDNA or gDNA that came from T cells, B-cell-depleted T cells, or PBMCs.

Assay: immunoSEQ multiplex PCR; the TCRdb copy retains only in-frame clones and omits some. The sample comprises around 78,000 clones, 85% to 90% of which are singletons, and approximately 10% rests with the top ten. V was trimmed by 3 bases and J by 6 bases, leaving 6 bases between them. CDR3 size: 12 residues. The germline V gene has CDR1 MNHNS and CDR2 SASEGT. This TCR was sampled from a man between 65 and 85 years old with active or convalescent COVID-19. Material for sequencing was peripheral blood. V gene TRBV6-1 combines with J gene TRBJ1-5, with D hard to call. This CDR3 is CASSDASQPQHF. DNA of the CDR3: TGTGCCAGCAGTGACGCGAGTCAGCCCCAGCATTTT.